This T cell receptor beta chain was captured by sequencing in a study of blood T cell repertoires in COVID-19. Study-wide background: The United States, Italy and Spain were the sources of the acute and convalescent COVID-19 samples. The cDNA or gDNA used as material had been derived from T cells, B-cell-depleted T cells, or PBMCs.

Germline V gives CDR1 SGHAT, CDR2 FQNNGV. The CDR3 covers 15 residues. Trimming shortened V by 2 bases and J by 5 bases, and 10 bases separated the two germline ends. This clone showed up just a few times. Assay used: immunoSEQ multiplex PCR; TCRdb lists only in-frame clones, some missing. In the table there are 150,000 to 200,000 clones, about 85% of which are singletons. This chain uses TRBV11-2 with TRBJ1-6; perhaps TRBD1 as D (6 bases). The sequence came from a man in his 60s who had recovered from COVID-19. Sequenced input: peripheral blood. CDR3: CASSLTRQDNSPLHF. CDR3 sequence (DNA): TGTGCCAGCAGCTTAACCCGACAGGATAATTCACCCCTCCACTTT.